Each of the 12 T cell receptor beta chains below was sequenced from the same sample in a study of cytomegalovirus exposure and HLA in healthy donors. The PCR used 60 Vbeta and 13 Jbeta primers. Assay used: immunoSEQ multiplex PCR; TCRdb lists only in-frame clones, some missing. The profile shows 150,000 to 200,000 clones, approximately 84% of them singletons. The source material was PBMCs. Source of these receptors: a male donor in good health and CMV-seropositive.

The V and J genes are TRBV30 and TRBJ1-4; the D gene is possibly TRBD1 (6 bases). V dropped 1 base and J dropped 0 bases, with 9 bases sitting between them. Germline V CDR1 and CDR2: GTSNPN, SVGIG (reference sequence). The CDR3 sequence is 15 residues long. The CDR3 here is CAWSAKGATNEKLFF. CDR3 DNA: TGTGCCTGGAGTGCTAAGGGGGCAACTAATGAAAAACTGTTTTTT.

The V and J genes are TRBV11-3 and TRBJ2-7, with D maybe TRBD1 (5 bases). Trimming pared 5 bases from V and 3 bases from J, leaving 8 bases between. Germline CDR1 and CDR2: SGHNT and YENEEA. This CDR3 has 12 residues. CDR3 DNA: TGTGCCAGCAGCGGGGCGGTCTACGAGCAGTACTTC. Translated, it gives CASSGAVYEQYF.

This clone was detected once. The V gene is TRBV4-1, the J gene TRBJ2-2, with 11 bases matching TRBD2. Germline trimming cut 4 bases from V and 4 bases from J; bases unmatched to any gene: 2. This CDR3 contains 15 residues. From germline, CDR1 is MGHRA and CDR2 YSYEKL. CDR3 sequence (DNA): TGCGCCAGCAGCCTAGGACTAGCGGGCACCGGGGAGCTGTTTTTT. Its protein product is CASSLGLAGTGELFF.

CDR3 loop: CASSPRSTPNNEQFF. As DNA, the CDR3 is TGCGCCAGCAGCCCGCGATCAACGCCTAACAATGAGCAGTTCTTC. The V call is TRBV5-1, the J call TRBJ2-1; no firm D call. CDR1 and CDR2 (germline): SGHRS, YFSETQ. The CDR3 has 15 residues. The V gene lost 4 bases and the J gene lost 5 bases, with 16 bases spanning the gap.

The CDR3 reads CAISQNRGDKNIQYF. CDR3 coding DNA: TGTGCCATCAGCCAAAACAGGGGAGACAAAAACATTCAGTACTTC. The gene calls are TRBV10-3 and TRBJ2-4, with TRBD1 matching 7 bases. The CDR3 is made up of 15 amino acids. Losses at the gene ends were 6 bases for V and 3 bases for J; bases not matched to a gene: 8. The germline CDR1 and CDR2 sequences are ENHRY and SYGVKD.

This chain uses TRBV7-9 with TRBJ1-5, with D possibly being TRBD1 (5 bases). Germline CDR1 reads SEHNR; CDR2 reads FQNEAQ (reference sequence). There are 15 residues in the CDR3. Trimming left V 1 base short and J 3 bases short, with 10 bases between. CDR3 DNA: TGTGCCAGCAGCTTAGGTCCAGGGTTCAATCAGCCCCAGCATTTT. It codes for CASSLGPGFNQPQHF.

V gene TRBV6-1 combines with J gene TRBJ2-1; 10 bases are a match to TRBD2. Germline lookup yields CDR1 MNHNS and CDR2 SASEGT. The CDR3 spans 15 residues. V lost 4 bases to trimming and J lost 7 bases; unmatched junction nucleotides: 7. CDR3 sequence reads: CASSARTSGRNEQFF. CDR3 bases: TGTGCCAGCAGTGCCCGGACTAGCGGACGGAATGAGCAGTTCTTC.

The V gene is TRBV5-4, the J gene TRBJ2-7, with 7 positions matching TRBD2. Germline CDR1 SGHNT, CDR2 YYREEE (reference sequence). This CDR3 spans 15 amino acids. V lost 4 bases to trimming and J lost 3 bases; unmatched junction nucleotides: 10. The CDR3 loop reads CASSPAGAGDYEQYF. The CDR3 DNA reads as TGTGCCAGCAGCCCGGCCGGGGCGGGAGACTACGAGCAGTACTTC.

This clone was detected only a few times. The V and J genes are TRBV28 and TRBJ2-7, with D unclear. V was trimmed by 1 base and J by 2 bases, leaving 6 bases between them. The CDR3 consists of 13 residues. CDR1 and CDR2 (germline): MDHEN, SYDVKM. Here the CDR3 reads CASSLSQTYEQYF. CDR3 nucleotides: TGTGCCAGCAGTTTATCACAGACCTACGAGCAGTACTTC. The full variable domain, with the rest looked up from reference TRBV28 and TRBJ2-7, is DVKVTQSSRYLVKRTGEKVFLECVQDMDHENMFWYRQDPGLGLRLIYFSYDVKMKEKGDIPEGYSVSREKKERFSLILESASTNQTSMYLCASSLSQTYEQYFGPGTRLTVT.

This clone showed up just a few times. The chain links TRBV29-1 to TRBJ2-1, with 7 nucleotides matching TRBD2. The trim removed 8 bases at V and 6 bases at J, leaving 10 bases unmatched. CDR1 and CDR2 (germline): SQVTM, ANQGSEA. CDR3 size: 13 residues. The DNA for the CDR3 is TGCAGCCCAAGACTAGCATCGGGCAATGAGCAGTTCTTC. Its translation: CSPRLASGNEQFF.

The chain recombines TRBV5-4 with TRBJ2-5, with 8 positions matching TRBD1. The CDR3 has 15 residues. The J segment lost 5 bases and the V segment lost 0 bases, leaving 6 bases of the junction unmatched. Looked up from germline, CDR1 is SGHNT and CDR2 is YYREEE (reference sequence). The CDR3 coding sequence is TGTGCCAGCAGCTTGGCGCAGGGGGCGGGGGAGACCCAGTACTTC. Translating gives CASSLAQGAGETQYF.

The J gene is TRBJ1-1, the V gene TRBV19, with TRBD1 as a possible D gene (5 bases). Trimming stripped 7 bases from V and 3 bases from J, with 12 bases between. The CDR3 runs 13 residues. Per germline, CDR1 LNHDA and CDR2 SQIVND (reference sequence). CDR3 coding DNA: TGTGCCAGTATGCGGGACGGGTACACTGAAGCTTTCTTT. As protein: CASMRDGYTEAFF.